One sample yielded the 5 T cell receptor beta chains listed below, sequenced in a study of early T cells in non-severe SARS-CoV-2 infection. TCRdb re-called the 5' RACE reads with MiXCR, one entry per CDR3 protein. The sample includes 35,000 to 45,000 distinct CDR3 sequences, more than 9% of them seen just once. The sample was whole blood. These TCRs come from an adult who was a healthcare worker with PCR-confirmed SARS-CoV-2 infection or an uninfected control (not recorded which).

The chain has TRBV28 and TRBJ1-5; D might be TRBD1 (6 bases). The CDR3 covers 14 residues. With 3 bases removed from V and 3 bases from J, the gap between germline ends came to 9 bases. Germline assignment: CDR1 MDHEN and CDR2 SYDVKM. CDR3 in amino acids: CASSFGGNNQPQHF. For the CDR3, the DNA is TGTGCCAGCAGTTTCGGGGGCAACAATCAGCCCCAGCATTTT.

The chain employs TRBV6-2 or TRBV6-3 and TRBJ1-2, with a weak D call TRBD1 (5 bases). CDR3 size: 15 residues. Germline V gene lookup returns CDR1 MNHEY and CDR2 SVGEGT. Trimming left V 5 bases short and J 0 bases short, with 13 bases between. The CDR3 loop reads CASSELAGTNYGYTF. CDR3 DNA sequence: TGTGCCAGCAGTGAGCTGGCAGGGACTAACTATGGCTACACCTTC.

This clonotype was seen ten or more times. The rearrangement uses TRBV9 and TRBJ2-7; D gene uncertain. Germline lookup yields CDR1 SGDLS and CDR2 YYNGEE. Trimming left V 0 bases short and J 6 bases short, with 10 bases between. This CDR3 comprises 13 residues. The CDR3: CASSVEAWGEQYF. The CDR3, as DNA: TGTGCCAGCAGCGTAGAGGCTTGGGGCGAGCAGTACTTC. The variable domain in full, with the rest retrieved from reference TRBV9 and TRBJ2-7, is DSGVTQTPKHLITATGQRVTLRCSPRSGDLSVYWYQQSLDQGLQFLIQYYNGEERAKGNILERFSAQQFPDLHSELNLSSLELGDSALYFCASSVEAWGEQYFGPGTRLTVT.

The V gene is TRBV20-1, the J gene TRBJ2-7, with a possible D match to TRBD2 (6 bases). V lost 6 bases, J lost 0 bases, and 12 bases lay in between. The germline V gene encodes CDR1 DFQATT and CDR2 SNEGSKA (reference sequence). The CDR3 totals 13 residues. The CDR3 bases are TGCAGTGCGACCGGGACTTCCTCCTACGAGCAGTACTTC. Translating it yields CSATGTSSYEQYF.

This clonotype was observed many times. The CDR3 nucleotides are TGTGCCATCAGTCGGGAATTCGCCTACAATGAGCAGTTCTTC. Amino acids: CAISREFAYNEQFF. The chain joins TRBV10-3 to TRBJ2-1; a possible D gene is TRBD2 (5 bases). Trimming took off 5 bases at V and 2 bases at J, with 10 bases between the two ends. This CDR3 contains 14 residues. CDR1 is ENHRY and CDR2 is SYGVKD in the germline V gene.